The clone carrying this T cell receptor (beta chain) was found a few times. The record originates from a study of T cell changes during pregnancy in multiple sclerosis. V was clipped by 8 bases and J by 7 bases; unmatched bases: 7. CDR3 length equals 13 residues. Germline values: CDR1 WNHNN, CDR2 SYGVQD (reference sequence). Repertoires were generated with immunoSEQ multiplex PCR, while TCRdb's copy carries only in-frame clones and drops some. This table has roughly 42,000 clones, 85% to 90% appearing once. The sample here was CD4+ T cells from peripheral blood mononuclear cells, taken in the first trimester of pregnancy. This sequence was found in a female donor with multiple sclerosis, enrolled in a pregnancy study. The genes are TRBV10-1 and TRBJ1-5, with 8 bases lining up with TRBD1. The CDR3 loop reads CASSQGTGQPQHF. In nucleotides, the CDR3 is TGCGCCAGCTCCCAGGGGACAGGCCAGCCCCAGCATTTT.